Listed here are 4 T cell receptor beta chains from one sample, sequenced in a study of blood T cell repertoires in COVID-19. Assay: immunoSEQ multiplex PCR; the TCRdb copy retains only in-frame clones and omits some. Among roughly 250,000 clones listed, about nine tenths were seen once. Source material: PBMCs or T cells enriched from blood (not recorded which). These receptors all stem from a woman aged 30 to 39 with acute COVID-19.

This clone turned up a few times. The rearrangement links TRBV7-8 to TRBJ1-6; 8 nucleotides line up with TRBD1. V was pared by 0 bases and J by 8 bases, with 0 bases of the junction left unmatched. This CDR3 contains 14 residues. Germline values: CDR1 SGHVS, CDR2 FQNEAQ. The CDR3 is CASSLAGQDSPLHF. The CDR3 DNA reads TGTGCCAGCAGCTTAGCGGGACAGGATTCACCCCTCCACTTT. Drawing the rest from reference TRBV7-8 and TRBJ1-6, the complete variable domain is GAGVSQSPRYKVAKRGQDVALRCDPISGHVSLFWYQQALGQGPEFLTYFQNEAQLDKSGLPSDRFFAERPEGSVSTLKIQRTQQEDSAVYLCASSLAGQDSPLHFGNGTRLTVT.

The rearrangement joins TRBV11-2 to TRBJ2-7, with 7 bases that match TRBD1. The V gene's germline CDR1 is SGHAT and CDR2 FQNNGV. The J segment lost 1 base and the V segment lost 5 bases, leaving 8 bases of the junction unmatched. The CDR3 is 15 amino acids. DNA of the CDR3: TGTGCCAGCAGCGCCAACAGGGGACCGTCCTACGAGCAGTACTTC. This sequence encodes CASSANRGPSYEQYF.

The sample holds a few counts of this clone. This sequence joins TRBV5-1 and TRBJ1-1; D is possibly TRBD1 (6 bases). V lost 2 bases, J lost 1 base, and 6 bases lay in between. CDR3 length: 13 amino acids. CDR1 is SGHRS and CDR2 is YFSETQ in the germline V gene. CDR3 amino acids: CASSLQGNTEAFF. The CDR3 bases are TGCGCCAGCAGCTTACAGGGGAACACTGAAGCTTTCTTT. The variable domain in full, with the rest retrieved from reference TRBV5-1 and TRBJ1-1, is KAGVTQTPRYLIKTRGQQVTLSCSPISGHRSVSWYQQTPGQGLQFLFEYFSETQRNKGNFPGRFSGRQFSNSRSEMNVSTLELGDSALYLCASSLQGNTEAFFGQGTRLTVV.

The V call is TRBV2, the J call TRBJ1-1; perhaps TRBD1 as D (6 bases). CDR3 length: 13 amino acids. With 3 bases removed from V and 6 bases from J, the gap between germline ends came to 11 bases. The V gene's germline CDR1 is SNHLY and CDR2 FYNNEI. The CDR3 coding sequence is TGTGCCAGCAGTGATACAGGGAGCCCTGAAGCTTTCTTT. It specifies CASSDTGSPEAFF.